The table lists the clone carrying this T cell receptor beta chain with a count of one. The source of the sample is a study of shared clonotypes between healthy human individuals. Study information: Used for every donor were three CD4 naive, three CD4 memory, two CD8 naive and one CD8 memory plate.

Healthy HIV-negative adults with no recent acute infections or vaccinations were recruited as donors. TCRdb's table, derived via immunoSEQ multiplex PCR, lists solely in-frame clones and lacks some. The sample has fewer than 1.8 million clones, 98% to 99% seen once; the top ten hold around 0.33%. The sequenced material came from naive CD4+ T cells sorted from blood. Stated subset: CD45RA+ positively selected. The source of this sequence is a man aged 25-45 years in good health.

The CDR3 protein is CASSPLGRDTQYF. CDR3 coding DNA: TGTGCCAGCAGCCCCCTCGGCAGAGATACGCAGTATTTT. This chain links TRBV5-4 with TRBJ2-3; D is unclear. The CDR3 length is 13 residues. CDR1 and CDR2 (germline): SGHNT, YYREEE (reference sequence). Trimming stripped 4 bases from V and 5 bases from J, with 11 bases between.